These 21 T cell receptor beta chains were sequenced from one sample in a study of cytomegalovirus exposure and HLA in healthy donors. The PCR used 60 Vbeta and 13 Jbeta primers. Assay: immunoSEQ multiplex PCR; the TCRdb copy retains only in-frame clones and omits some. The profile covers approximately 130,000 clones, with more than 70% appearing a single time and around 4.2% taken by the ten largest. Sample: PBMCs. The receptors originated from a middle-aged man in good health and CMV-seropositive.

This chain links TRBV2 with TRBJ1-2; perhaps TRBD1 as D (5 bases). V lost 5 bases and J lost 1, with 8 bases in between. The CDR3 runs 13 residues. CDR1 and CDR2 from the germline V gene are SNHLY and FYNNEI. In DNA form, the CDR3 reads TGTGCCAGCAGTCCGACAGTTAACTATGGCTACACCTTC. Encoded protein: CASSPTVNYGYTF.

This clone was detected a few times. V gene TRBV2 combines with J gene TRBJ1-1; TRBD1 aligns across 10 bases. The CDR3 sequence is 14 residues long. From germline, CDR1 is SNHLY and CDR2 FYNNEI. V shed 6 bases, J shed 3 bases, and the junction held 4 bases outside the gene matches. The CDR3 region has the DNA TGTGCCAGCAGGAGACAGGGGGCATACACTGAAGCTTTCTTT. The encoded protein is CASRRQGAYTEAFF.

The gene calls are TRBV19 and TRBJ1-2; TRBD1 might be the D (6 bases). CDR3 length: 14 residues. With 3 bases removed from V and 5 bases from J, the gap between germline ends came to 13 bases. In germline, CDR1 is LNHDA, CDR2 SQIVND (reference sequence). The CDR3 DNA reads TGTGCCAGTAGTATGGCGGCAGGGGTTTATGGCTACACCTTC. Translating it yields CASSMAAGVYGYTF.

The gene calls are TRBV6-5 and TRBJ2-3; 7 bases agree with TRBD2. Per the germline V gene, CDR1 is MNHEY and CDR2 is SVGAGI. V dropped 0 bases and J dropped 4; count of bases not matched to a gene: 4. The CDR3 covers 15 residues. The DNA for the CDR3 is TGTGCCAGCAGTTACTCCGGGACTATGGCAGATACGCAGTATTTT. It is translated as CASSYSGTMADTQYF.

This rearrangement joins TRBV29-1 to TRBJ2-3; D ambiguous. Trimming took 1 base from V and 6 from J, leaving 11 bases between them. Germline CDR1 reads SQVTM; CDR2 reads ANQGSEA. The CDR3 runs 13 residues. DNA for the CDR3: TGCAGCGTTGAAGGTGGAGTTTTTGATACGCAGTATTTT. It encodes CSVEGGVFDTQYF.

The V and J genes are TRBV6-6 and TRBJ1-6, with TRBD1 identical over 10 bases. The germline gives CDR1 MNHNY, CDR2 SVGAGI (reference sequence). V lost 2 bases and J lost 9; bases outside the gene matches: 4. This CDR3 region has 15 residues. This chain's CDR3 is CASSYGDRGGSPLHF. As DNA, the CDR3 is TGTGCCAGCAGTTACGGGGACAGGGGTGGTTCACCCCTCCACTTT.

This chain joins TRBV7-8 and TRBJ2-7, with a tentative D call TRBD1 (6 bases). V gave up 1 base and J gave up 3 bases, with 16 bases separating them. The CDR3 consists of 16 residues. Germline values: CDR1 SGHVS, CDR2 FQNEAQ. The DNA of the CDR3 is TGTGCCAGCAGCTTAGTCCCTGGGACAATGAACTACGAGCAGTACTTC. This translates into CASSLVPGTMNYEQYF. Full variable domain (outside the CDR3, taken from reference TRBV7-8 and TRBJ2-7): GAGVSQSPRYKVAKRGQDVALRCDPISGHVSLFWYQQALGQGPEFLTYFQNEAQLDKSGLPSDRFFAERPEGSVSTLKIQRTQQEDSAVYLCASSLVPGTMNYEQYFGPGTRLTVT.

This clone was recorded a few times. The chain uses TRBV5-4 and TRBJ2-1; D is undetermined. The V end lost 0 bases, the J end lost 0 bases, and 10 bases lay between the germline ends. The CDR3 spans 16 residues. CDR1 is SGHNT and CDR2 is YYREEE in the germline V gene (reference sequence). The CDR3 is CASSLAPGSSYNEQFF. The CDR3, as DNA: TGTGCCAGCAGCTTGGCCCCAGGAAGCTCCTACAATGAGCAGTTCTTC.

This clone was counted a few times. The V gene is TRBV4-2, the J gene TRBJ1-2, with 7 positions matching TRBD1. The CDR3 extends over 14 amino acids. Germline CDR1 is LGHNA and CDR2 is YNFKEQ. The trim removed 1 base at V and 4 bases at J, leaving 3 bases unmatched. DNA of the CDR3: TGTGCCAGCAGCCAAGCCGGGACAGCCTATGGCTACACCTTC. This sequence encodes CASSQAGTAYGYTF.

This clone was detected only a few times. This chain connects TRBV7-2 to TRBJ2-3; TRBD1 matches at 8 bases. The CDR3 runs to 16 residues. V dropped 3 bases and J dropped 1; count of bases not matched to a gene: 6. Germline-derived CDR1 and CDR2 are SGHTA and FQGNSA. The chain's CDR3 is CASSFGQGGGTDTQYF. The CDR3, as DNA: TGTGCCAGCAGCTTCGGACAGGGAGGAGGCACAGATACGCAGTATTTT.

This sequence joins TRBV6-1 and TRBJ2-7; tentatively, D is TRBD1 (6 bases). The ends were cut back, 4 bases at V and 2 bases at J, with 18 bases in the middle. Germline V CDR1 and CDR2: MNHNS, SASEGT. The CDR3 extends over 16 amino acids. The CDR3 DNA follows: TGTGCCAGCAGTGGGACAGACGCCTTGATGGCCTACGAGCAGTACTTC. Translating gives CASSGTDALMAYEQYF.

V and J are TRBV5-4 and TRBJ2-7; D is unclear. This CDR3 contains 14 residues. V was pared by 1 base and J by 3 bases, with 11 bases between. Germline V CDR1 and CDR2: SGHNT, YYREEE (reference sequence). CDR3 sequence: CASSLMGSVYEQYF. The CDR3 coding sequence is TGTGCCAGCAGCTTGATGGGCAGTGTCTACGAGCAGTACTTC. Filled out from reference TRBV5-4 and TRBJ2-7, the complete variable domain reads ETGVTQSPTHLIKTRGQQVTLRCSSQSGHNTVSWYQQALGQGPQFIFQYYREEENGRGNFPPRFSGLQFPNYSSELNVNALELDDSALYLCASSLMGSVYEQYFGPGTRLTVT.

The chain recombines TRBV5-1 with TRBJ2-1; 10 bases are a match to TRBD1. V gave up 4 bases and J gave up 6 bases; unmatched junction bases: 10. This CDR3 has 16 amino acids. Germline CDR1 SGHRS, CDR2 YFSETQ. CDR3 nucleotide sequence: TGCGCCAGCAGCCTGAGGACAGGGGGGGCACGCAATGAGCAGTTCTTC. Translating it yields CASSLRTGGARNEQFF. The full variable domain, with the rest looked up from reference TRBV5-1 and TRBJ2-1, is KAGVTQTPRYLIKTRGQQVTLSCSPISGHRSVSWYQQTPGQGLQFLFEYFSETQRNKGNFPGRFSGRQFSNSRSEMNVSTLELGDSALYLCASSLRTGGARNEQFFGPGTRLTVL.

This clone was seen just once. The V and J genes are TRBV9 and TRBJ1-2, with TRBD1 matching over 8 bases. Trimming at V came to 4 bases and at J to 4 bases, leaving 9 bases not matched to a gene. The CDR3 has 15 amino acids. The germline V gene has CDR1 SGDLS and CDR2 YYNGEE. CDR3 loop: CASSSRTGRFYGYTF. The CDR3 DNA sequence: TGTGCCAGCAGCTCCCGGACAGGGAGATTCTATGGCTACACCTTC.

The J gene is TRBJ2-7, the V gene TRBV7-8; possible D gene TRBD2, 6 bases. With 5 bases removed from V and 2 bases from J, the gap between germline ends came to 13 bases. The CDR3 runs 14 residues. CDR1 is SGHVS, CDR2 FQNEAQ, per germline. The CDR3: CASSPGGKAYEQYF. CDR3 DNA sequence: TGTGCCAGCAGCCCGGGCGGGAAGGCCTACGAGCAGTACTTC.

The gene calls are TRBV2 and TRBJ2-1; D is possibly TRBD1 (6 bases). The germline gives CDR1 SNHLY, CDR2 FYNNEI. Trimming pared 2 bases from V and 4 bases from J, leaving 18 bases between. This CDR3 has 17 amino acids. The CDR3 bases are TGTGCCAGCAGTGAATTTGATATGGCAGGGGCATACAATGAGCAGTTCTTC. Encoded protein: CASSEFDMAGAYNEQFF.

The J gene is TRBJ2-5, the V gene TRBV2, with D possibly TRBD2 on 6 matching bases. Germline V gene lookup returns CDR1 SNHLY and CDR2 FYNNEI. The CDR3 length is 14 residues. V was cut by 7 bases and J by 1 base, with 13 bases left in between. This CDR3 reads CASKAAGTQETQYF. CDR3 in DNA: TGTGCCAGCAAAGCGGCGGGGACCCAAGAGACCCAGTACTTC.

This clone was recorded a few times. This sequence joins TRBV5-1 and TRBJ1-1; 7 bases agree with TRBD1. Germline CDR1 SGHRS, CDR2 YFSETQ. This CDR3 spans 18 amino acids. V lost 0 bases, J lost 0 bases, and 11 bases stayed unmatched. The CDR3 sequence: CASSLDPGGLSMNTEAFF. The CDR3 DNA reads TGCGCCAGCAGCTTGGACCCAGGGGGACTCAGCATGAACACTGAAGCTTTCTTT.

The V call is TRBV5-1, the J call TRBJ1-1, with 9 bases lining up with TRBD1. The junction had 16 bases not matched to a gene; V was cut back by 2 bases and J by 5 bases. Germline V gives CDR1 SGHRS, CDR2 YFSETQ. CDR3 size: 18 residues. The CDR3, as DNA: TGCGCCAGCAGCTTAACAGTCCCGGGACAGGGATTACGGACTGAAGCTTTCTTT. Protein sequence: CASSLTVPGQGLRTEAFF.

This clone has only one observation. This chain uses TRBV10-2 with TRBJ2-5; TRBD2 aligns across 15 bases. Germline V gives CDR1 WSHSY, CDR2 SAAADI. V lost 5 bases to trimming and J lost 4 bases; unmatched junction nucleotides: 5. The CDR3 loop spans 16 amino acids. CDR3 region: CASSLGLAGGVETQYF. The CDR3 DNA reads TGCGCCAGCAGTCTTGGACTAGCGGGGGGGGTAGAGACCCAGTACTTC.

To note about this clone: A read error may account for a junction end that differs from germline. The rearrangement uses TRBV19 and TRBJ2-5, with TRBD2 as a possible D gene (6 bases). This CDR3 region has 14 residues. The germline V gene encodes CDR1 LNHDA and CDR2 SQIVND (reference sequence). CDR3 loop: CASSIGGLQGTQYF. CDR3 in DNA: TGTGCCAGTAGTATAGGGGGACTTCAAGGGACCCAGTACTTC.